This entry lists 5 T cell receptor beta chains sequenced from one sample in a study of blood T cell repertoires in COVID-19. Here immunoSEQ multiplex PCR was the method, and the copy in TCRdb shows in-frame clones only, minus some. Counted here are more than 150,000 clones, approximately 84% occurring once; the ten biggest clones make up around 7%. Sequenced: peripheral blood. All receptors derive from a human donor in a cohort sampled during active COVID-19.

This sequence joins TRBV27 and TRBJ2-7, with 9 bases fitting TRBD2. The CDR3 sequence is 14 residues long. Germline values: CDR1 MNHEY, CDR2 SMNVEV (reference sequence). Losses at the gene ends were 1 base for V and 3 bases for J; bases not matched to a gene: 1. The CDR3 spells CASSLLRGGYEQYF. DNA of the CDR3: TGTGCCAGCAGTTTATTGCGGGGGGGCTACGAGCAGTACTTC.

The rearrangement joins TRBV27 to TRBJ1-5, with 9 bases lining up with TRBD1. CDR1 and CDR2 (germline): MNHEY, SMNVEV (reference sequence). V dropped 2 bases and J dropped 5; count of bases not matched to a gene: 1. The CDR3 has 14 residues. The DNA of the CDR3 is TGTGCCAGCAGTTTAGGACAGGGGCATCAGCCCCAGCATTTT. Amino acid sequence: CASSLGQGHQPQHF.

This chain joins TRBV19 and TRBJ2-2; TRBD1 agrees at 9 bases. The ends lost 3 bases at V and 0 bases at J; junction bases unmatched: 2. Germline CDR1 and CDR2: LNHDA and SQIVND (reference sequence). CDR3 length equals 16 residues. As DNA, the CDR3 is TGTGCCAGTAGTATCCGACAGGGGGCGAACACCGGGGAGCTGTTTTTT. Translation: CASSIRQGANTGELFF.

The V gene is TRBV6-6, the J gene TRBJ2-7; possible D gene TRBD1, 6 bases. Germline CDR1 reads MNHNY; CDR2 reads SVGAGI (reference sequence). Trimming left V 4 bases short and J 0 bases short, with 10 bases between. The CDR3 runs 14 residues. The CDR3 bases are TGTGCCAGCAGTTTGGGACACAACTCCTACGAGCAGTACTTC. Translating gives CASSLGHNSYEQYF.

The chain employs TRBV6-5 and TRBJ1-2; possibly TRBD1 for D (5 bases). Germline V lookup: CDR1 MNHEY, CDR2 SVGAGI. The V and J ends lost 7 bases and 8 bases respectively, with 11 bases between them. The CDR3 runs to 11 residues. The CDR3 loop reads CASTSGVGYTF. For the CDR3, the DNA is TGTGCCAGCACGTCGGGGGTCGGCTACACCTTC.